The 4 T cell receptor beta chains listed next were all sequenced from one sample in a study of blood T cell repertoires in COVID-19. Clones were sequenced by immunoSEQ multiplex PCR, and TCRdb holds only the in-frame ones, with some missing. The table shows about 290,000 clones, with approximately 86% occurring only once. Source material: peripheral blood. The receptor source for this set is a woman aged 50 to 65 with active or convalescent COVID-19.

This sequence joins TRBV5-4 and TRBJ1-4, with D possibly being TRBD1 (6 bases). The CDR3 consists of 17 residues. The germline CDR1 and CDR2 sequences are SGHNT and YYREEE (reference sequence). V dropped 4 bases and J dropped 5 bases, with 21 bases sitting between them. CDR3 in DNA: TGTGCCAGCAGCCCCTGGGCGGGTAGGACAGCGAATGAAAAACTGTTTTTT. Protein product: CASSPWAGRTANEKLFF.

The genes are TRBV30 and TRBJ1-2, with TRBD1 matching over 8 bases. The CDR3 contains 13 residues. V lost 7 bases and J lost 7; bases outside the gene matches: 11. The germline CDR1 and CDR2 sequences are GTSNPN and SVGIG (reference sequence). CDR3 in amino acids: CASPGQGAFGYTF. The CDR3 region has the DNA TGTGCCTCCCCGGGGCAGGGGGCATTTGGCTACACCTTC.

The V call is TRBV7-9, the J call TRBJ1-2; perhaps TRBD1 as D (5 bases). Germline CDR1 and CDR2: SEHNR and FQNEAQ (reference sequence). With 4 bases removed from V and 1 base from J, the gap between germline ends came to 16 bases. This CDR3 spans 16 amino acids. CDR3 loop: CASSSLGVPFNYGYTF. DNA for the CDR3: TGTGCCAGCAGCTCTTTAGGGGTCCCCTTTAACTATGGCTACACCTTC. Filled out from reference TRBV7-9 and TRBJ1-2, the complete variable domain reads DTGVSQNPRHKITKRGQNVTFRCDPISEHNRLYWYRQTLGQGPEFLTYFQNEAQLEKSRLLSDRFSAERPKGSFSTLEIQRTEQGDSAMYLCASSSLGVPFNYGYTFGSGTRLTVV.

CDR3: CASSLRTGGRGYTF. CDR3 DNA: TGCGCCAGCAGCTTGAGGACAGGGGGCAGGGGCTACACCTTC. The V and J genes are TRBV5-1 and TRBJ1-2; 11 bases are a match to TRBD1. With 1 base clipped from V and 8 bases from J, the junction kept 4 bases outside the gene matches. Germline values: CDR1 SGHRS, CDR2 YFSETQ. This CDR3 spans 14 amino acids.